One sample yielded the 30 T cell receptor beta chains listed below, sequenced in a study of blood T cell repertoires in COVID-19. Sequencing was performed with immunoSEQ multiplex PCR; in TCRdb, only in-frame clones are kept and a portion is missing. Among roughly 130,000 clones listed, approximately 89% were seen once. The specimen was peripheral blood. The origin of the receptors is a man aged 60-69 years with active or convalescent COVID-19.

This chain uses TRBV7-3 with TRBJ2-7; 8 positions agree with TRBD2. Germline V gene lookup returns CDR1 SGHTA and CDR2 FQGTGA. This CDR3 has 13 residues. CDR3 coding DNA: TGTGCTTTGCGGGGGGCCCTTGACTACGAGCAGTACTTC. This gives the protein CALRGALDYEQYF.

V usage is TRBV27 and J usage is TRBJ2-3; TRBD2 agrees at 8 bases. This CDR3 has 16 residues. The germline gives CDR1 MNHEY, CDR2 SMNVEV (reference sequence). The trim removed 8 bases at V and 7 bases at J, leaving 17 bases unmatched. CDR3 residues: CASLSSLGLVRNTQYF. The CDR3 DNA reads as TGTGCCAGCCTGAGTTCCCTGGGACTAGTACGGAATACGCAGTATTTT.

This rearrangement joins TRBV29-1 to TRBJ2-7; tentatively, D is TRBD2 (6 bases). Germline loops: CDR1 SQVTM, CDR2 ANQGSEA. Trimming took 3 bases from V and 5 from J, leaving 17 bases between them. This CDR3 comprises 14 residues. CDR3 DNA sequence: TGCAGCGTTGACACGGGAGTGACGTCCCACGAGCAGTACTTC. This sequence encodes CSVDTGVTSHEQYF.

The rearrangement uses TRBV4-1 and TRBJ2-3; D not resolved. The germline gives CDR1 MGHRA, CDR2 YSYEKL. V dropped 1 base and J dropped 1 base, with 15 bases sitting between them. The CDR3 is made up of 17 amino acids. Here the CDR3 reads CASSQGLSTLGTDTQYF. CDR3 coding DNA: TGCGCCAGCAGCCAAGGTCTATCCACGTTGGGCACAGATACGCAGTATTTT.

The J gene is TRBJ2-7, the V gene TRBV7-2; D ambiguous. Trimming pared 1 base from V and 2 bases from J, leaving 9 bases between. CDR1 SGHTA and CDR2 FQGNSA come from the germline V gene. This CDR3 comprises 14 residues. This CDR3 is CASSLGFGAYEQYF. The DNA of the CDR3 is TGTGCCAGCAGCTTAGGTTTCGGAGCCTACGAGCAGTACTTC. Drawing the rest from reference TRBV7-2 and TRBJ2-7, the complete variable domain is GAGVSQSPSNKVTEKGKDVELRCDPISGHTALYWYRQSLGQGLEFLIYFQGNSAPDKSGLPSDRFSAERTGGSVSTLTIQRTQQEDSAVYLCASSLGFGAYEQYFGPGTRLTVT.

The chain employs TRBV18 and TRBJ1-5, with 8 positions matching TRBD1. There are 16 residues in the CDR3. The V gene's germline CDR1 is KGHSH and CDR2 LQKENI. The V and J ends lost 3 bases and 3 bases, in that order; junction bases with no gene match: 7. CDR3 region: CASSPSQGATNQPQHF. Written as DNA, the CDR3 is TGTGCCAGCTCACCGTCGCAGGGGGCCACCAATCAGCCCCAGCATTTT.

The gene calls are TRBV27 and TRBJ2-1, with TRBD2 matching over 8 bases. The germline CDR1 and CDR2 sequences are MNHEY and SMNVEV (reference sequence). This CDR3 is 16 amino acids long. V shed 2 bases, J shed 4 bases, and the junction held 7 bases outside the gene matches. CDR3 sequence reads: CASSLTVAGQYNEQFF. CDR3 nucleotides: TGTGCCAGCAGTTTAACCGTAGCGGGACAATACAATGAGCAGTTCTTC.

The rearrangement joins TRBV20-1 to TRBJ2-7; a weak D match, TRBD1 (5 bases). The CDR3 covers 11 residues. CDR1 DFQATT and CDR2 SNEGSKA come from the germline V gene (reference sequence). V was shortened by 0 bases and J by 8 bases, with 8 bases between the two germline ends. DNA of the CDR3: TGCAGTGCTAGAGAGACAGTTAAGCAGTACTTC. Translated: CSARETVKQYF.

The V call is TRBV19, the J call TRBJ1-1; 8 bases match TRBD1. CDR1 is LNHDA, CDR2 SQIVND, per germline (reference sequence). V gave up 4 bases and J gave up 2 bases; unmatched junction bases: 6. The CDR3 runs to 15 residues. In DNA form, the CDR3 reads TGTGCCAGTAGTAACCGACAGGGGCGAAACACTGAAGCTTTCTTT. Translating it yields CASSNRQGRNTEAFF.

CDR3 sequence: CASSPDSSSYNEQFF. The DNA for the CDR3 is TGTGCCAGCAGCCCGGACTCGAGCTCCTACAATGAGCAGTTCTTC. The rearrangement joins TRBV21-1 to TRBJ2-1; the table names TRBD2, a call not compared with the DNA. TRBV21-1 corresponds to a pseudogene. CDR3 length: 15 amino acids.

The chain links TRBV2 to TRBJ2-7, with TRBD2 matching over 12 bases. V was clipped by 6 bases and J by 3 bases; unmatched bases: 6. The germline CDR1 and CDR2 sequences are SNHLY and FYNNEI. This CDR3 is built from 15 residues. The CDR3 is CASRGLAGHFYEQYF. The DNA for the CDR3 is TGTGCCAGCAGGGGACTAGCGGGCCACTTCTACGAGCAGTACTTC.

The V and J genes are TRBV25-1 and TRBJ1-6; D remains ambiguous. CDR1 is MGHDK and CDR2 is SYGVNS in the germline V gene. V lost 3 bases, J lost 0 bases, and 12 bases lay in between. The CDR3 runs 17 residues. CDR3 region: CASSDPMGSSYNSPLHF. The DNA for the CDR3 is TGTGCCAGCAGTGACCCAATGGGGAGCTCCTATAATTCACCCCTCCACTTT.

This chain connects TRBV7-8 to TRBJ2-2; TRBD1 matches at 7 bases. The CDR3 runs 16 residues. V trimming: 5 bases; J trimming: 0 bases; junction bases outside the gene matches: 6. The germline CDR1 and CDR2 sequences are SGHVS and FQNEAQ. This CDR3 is CASSLRDSSNTGELFF. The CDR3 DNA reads TGTGCCAGCAGCCTCCGGGACAGCTCGAACACCGGGGAGCTGTTTTTT.

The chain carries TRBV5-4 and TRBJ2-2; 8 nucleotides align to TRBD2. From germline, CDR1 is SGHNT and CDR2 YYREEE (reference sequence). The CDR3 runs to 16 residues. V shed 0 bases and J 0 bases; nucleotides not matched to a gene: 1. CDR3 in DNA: TGTGCCAGCAGCTTGGGGGGACTAGCGAACACCGGGGAGCTGTTTTTT. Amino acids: CASSLGGLANTGELFF.

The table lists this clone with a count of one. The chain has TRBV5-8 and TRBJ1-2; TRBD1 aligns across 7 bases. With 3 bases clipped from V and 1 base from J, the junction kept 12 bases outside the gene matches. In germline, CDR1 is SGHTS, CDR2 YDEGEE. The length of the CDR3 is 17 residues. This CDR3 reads CASSSKSGHRGNYGYTF. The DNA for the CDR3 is TGTGCCAGCAGCTCGAAATCTGGTCACAGGGGTAACTATGGCTACACCTTC.

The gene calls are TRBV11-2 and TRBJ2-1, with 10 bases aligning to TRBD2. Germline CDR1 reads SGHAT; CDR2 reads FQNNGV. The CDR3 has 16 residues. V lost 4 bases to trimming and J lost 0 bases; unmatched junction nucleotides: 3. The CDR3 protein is CASSSLAGVSYNEQFF. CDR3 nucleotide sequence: TGTGCCAGCAGCTCGCTAGCGGGAGTCTCCTACAATGAGCAGTTCTTC.

CDR3 coding DNA: TGTGCCAGCAGCCGCGGAGGGGCAGGCGACTACGAGCAGTACTTC. Its translation is CASSRGGAGDYEQYF. The chain joins TRBV28 to TRBJ2-7; maybe TRBD2 (6 bases). There are 15 residues in the CDR3. Trimming took off 6 bases at V and 3 bases at J, with 18 bases between the two ends. The V gene's germline CDR1 is MDHEN and CDR2 SYDVKM.

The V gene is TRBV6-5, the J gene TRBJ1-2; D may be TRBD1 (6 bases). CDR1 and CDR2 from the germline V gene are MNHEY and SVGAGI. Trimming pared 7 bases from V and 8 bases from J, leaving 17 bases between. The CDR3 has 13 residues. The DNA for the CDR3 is TGTGCCAGCATCTCTGGAGGGGGAGGGGGCTACACCTTC. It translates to CASISGGGGGYTF.

Here the CDR3 reads CASSVASNSNEQFF. The CDR3, as DNA: TGTGCCAGCAGCGTTGCGTCTAACAGTAATGAGCAGTTCTTC. The rearrangement uses TRBV9 and TRBJ2-1; D unresolved. Germline V gene data show CDR1 as SGDLS and CDR2 as YYNGEE. The CDR3 is 14 residues long. V was cut by 2 bases and J by 7 bases, with 13 bases left in between.

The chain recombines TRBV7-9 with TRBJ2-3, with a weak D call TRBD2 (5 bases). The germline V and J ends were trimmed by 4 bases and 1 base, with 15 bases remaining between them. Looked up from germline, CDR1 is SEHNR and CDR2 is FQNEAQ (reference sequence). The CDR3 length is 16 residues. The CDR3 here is CASSSTVRARTDTQYF. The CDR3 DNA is TGTGCCAGCAGCTCTACCGTGAGGGCGCGCACAGATACGCAGTATTTT.

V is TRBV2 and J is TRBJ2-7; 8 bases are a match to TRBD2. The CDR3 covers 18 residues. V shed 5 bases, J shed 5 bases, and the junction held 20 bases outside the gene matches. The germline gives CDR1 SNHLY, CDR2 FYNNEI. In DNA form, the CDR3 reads TGTGCCAGCAGTCAGGACTGGGCGGGGGGCCTCGGCGTCCACGAGCAGTACTTC. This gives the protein CASSQDWAGGLGVHEQYF.

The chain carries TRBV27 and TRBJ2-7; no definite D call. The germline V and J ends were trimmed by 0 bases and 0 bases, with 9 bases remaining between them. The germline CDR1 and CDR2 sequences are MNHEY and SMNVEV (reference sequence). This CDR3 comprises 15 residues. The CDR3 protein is CASSLSTAHSYEQYF. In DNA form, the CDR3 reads TGTGCCAGCAGTTTATCAACAGCTCACTCCTACGAGCAGTACTTC.

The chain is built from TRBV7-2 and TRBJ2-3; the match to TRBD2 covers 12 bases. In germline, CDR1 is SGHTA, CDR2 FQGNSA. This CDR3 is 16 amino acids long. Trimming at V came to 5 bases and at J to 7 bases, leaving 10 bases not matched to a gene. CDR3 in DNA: TGTGCCAGCAGCATGATGCTAGCGGGAGGGCAGTATACGCAGTATTTT. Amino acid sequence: CASSMMLAGGQYTQYF.

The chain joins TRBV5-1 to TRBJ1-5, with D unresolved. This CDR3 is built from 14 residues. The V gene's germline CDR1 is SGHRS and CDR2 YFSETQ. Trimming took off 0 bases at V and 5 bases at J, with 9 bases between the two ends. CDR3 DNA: TGCGCCAGCAGCTTGGGGGGAGCTGATCAGCCCCAGCATTTT. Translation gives CASSLGGADQPQHF.

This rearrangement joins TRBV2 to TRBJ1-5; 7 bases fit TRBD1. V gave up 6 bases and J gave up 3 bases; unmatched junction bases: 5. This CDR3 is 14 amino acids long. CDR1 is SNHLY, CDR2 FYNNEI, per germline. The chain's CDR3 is CASRGTAVNQPQHF. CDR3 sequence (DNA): TGTGCCAGCAGGGGGACAGCGGTCAATCAGCCCCAGCATTTT. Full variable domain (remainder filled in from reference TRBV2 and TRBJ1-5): EPEVTQTPSHQVTQMGQEVILRCVPISNHLYFYWYRQILGQKVEFLVSFYNNEISEKSEIFDDQFSVERPDGSNFTLKIRSTKLEDSAMYFCASRGTAVNQPQHFGDGTRLSIL.

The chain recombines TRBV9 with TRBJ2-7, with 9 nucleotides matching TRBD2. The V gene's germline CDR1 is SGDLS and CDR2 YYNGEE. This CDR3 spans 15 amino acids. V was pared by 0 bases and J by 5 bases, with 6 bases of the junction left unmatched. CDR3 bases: TGTGCCAGCAGCGTAGATGGCGGGAGGGTCCACGAGCAGTACTTC. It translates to CASSVDGGRVHEQYF.

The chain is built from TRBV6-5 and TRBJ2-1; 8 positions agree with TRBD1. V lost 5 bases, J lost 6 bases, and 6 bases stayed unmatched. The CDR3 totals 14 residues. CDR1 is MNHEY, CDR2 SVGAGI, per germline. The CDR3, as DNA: TGTGCCAGCAGTAAGGACAGGGACCCCAATGAGCAGTTCTTC. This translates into CASSKDRDPNEQFF.

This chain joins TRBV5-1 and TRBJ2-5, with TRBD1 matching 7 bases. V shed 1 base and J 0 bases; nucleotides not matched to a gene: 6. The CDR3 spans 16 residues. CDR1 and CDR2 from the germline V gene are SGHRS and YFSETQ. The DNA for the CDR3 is TGCGCCAGCAGCTTGCCAACAGGGGCTAACCAAGAGACCCAGTACTTC. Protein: CASSLPTGANQETQYF.

This CDR3 reads CASVSINSYEQYF. CDR3 nucleotide sequence: TGTGCCAGCGTGAGTATAAATTCCTACGAGCAGTACTTC. The chain combines TRBV28 with TRBJ2-7; unclear D gene. V lost 8 bases and J lost 1, with 12 bases in between. CDR3 length: 13 amino acids. CDR1 is MDHEN, CDR2 SYDVKM, per germline.

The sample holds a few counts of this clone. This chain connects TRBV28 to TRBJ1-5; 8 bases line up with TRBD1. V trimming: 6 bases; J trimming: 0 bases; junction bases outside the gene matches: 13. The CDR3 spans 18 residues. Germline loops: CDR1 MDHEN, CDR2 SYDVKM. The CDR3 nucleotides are TGTGCCAGCAGGCTGGGAACCGGGACAGGACATAGCAATCAGCCCCAGCATTTT. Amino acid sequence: CASRLGTGTGHSNQPQHF.